This T cell receptor (beta chain) was sequenced for a study of T cell responses to AZD1222 COVID-19 vaccine. Turning to this clone: What it binds is not known.

Study-wide results and caveats: Repertoire sampling was restricted to post-peak T cell response timepoints.

The assay was immunoSEQ multiplex PCR, and TCRdb's table has in-frame clones only and misses some. The sample holds under 100,000 clones; about nine tenths are singletons and the top ten take about 5.2%. Second-dose intervals of approximately 4 or approximately 12 weeks were pooled. The TCR originated in an adult who received the AZD1222 COVID-19 vaccine. The sequencing used peripheral blood, collected 28 days after the second AZD1222 dose.

CDR3 in amino acids: CASSPPRTPYEQYF. In nucleotides, the CDR3 is TGTGCCAGCTCACCACCCAGGACCCCCTACGAGCAGTACTTC. The V gene is TRBV18, the J gene TRBJ2-7, with D uncertain. Trimming took off 0 bases at V and 2 bases at J, with 8 bases between the two ends. The CDR3 has 14 amino acids. Germline CDR1 is KGHSH and CDR2 is LQKENI.